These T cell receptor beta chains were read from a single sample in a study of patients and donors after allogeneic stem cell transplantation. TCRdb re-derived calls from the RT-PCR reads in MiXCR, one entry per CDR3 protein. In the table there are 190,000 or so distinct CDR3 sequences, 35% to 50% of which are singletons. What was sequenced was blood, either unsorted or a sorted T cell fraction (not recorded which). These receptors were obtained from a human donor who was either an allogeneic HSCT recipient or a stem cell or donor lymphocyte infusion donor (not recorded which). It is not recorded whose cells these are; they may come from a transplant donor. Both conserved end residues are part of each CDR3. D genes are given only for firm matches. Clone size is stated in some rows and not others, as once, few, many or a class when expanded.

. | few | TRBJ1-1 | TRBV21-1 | CASRGGGTEAFF | TGTGCCAGCAGAGGGGGGGGCACTGAAGCTTTCTTT
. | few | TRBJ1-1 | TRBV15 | CATSRPLNTEAFF | TGTGCCACCAGCAGACCACTGAACACTGAAGCTTTCTTT
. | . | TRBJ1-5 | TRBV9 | CASSVTGNSNQPQHF | TGTGCCAGCAGCGTAACCGGAAATAGCAATCAGCCCCAGCATTTT
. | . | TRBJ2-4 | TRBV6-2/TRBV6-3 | CASSPSNIQYF | TGTGCCAGCTCCCCGAGTAACATTCAGTACTTC
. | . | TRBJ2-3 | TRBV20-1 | CSAGAFGHTTDTQYF | TGCAGTGCAGGGGCTTTCGGCCACACCACAGATACGCAGTATTTT
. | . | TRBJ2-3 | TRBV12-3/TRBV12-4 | CASSGRGSTSTDTQYF | TGTGCCAGCAGTGGCAGAGGATCCACTAGCACAGATACGCAGTATTTT
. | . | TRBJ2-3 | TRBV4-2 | CASSQHTDTQYF | TGTGCCAGCAGCCAGCACACAGATACGCAGTATTTT
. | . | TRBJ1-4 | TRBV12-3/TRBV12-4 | CASSFRAPELFF | TGTGCCAGCAGTTTTCGGGCACCAGAACTGTTTTTT
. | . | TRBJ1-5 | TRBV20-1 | CSAKARGNQPQHF | TGCAGTGCTAAGGCCCGGGGAAATCAGCCCCAGCATTTT
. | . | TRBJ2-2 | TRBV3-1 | CASSPLSGELFF | TGTGCCAGCAGCCCATTGTCAGGGGAGCTGTTTTTT
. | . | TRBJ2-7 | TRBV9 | CASSPRYNSYEQYF | TGTGCCAGCAGCCCCCGGTACAACTCCTACGAGCAGTACTTC
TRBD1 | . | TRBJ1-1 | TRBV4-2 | CASSHLDRDNTEAFF | TGTGCCAGCAGCCACCTGGACAGGGATAACACTGAAGCTTTCTTT
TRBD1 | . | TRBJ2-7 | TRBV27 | CASSLRGTGVYEQYF | TGTGCCAGCAGTTTAAGGGGGACAGGAGTCTACGAGCAGTACTTC
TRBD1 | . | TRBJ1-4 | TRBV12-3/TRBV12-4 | CASSPGQEAPNEKLFF | TGTGCCAGCAGTCCGGGACAGGAGGCTCCTAATGAAAAACTGTTTTTT
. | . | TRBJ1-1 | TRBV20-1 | CSAMTDRYTEAFF | TGCAGTGCTATGACAGATCGCTACACTGAAGCTTTCTTT
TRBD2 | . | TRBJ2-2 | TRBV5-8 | CASSPVAGMTGELFF | TGTGCCAGCAGCCCGGTAGCGGGGATGACCGGGGAGCTGTTTTTT
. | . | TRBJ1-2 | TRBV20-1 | CSARVEGLINYGYTF | TGCAGTGCTAGAGTGGAGGGTTTGATTAACTATGGCTACACCTTC
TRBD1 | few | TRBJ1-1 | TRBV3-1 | CASSQDPDRGEAFF | TGTGCCAGCAGCCAAGATCCCGACAGGGGTGAAGCTTTCTTT
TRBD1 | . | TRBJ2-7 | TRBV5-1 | CASTLDRSYEQYF | TGCGCCAGCACCCTGGACAGGTCCTACGAGCAGTACTTC
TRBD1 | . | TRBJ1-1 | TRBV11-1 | CASSSGTAVADTEAFF | TGTGCCAGCAGCTCGGGGACAGCTGTTGCGGACACTGAAGCTTTCTTT
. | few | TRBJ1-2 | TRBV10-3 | CAISESKGDYGYTF | TGTGCCATCAGTGAGTCGAAAGGGGACTATGGCTACACCTTC
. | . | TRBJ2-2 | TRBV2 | CASMSSDKVVPGELFF | TGTGCCAGCATGTCGTCGGATAAGGTTGTTCCCGGGGAGCTGTTTTTT
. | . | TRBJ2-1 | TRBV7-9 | CASSLVNRRLPGYEQFF | TGTGCCAGCAGCTTAGTGAACCGGAGACTCCCAGGCTATGAGCAGTTCTTC
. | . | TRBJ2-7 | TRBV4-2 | CASSVDQRSSYEQYF | TGTGCCAGCAGCGTCGATCAGCGGAGCTCCTACGAGCAGTACTTC
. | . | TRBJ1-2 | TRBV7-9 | CASSFQALLSYGYTF | TGTGCCAGCAGCTTTCAGGCCCTTCTCTCGTATGGCTACACCTTC
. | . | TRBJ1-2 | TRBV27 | CASGKKTNYGYTF | TGTGCCAGCGGTAAAAAGACTAACTATGGCTACACCTTC
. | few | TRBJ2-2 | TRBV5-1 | CASSLVGATGELFF | TGCGCCAGCAGCTTGGTTGGTGCCACCGGGGAGCTGTTTTTT
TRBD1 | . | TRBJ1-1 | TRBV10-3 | CAIRTGGNTEAFF | TGTGCCATCAGGACAGGGGGGAACACTGAAGCTTTCTTT
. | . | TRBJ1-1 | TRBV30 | CAWSEVLSEAFF | TGTGCCTGGAGTGAGGTTCTCTCTGAAGCTTTCTTT
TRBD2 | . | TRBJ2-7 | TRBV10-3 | CAISALAGANEQYF | TGTGCCATCAGTGCATTAGCGGGAGCCAACGAGCAGTACTTC
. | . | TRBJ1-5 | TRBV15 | CATSRGAGLGNQPQHF | TGTGCCACCAGCAGAGGGGCAGGTTTGGGCAATCAGCCCCAGCATTTT
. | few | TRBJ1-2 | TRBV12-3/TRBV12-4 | CASNSRTRGDGYGYTF | TGTGCCAGCAACTCCAGGACACGGGGTGATGGCTATGGCTACACCTTC
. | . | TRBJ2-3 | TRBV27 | CASSFRSGLGADTQYF | TGTGCCAGCAGTTTTCGTAGCGGACTTGGGGCAGATACGCAGTATTTT
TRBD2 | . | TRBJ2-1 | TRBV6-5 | CASSYSSSGRGEQFF | TGTGCCAGCAGTTACTCGAGTAGCGGGAGGGGTGAGCAGTTCTTC
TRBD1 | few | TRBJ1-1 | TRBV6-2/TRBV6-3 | CASSYPRTGEDTEAFF | TGTGCCAGCAGTTACCCACGGACAGGGGAGGACACTGAAGCTTTCTTT
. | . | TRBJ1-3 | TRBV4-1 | CASSRRGWASGNTIYF | TGCGCCAGCAGCCGCAGGGGTTGGGCCTCTGGAAACACCATATATTTT
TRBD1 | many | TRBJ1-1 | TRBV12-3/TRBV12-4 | CASSPLFGQGAFF | TGTGCCAGCAGCCCACTTTTCGGACAGGGAGCTTTCTTT
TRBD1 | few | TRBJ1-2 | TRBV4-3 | CASSRAGTGGRGYTF | TGCGCCAGCAGCCGTGCCGGGACAGGGGGTAGAGGCTACACCTTC
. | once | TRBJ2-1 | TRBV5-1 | CASSMDSSPSYNEQFF | TGCGCCAGCAGCATGGACTCCTCCCCCTCCTACAATGAGCAGTTCTTC
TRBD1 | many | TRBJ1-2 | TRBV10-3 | CAISEYRTGRRTF | TGTGCCATCAGTGAGTACAGGACAGGGAGGCGGACCTTC
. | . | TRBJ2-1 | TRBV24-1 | CATSDGTEQFF | TGTGCCACCAGTGACGGGACAGAGCAGTTCTTC
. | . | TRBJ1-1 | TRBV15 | CATSRDQQSTEAFF | TGTGCCACCAGCAGAGATCAACAATCCACTGAAGCTTTCTTT
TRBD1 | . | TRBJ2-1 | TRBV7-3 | CASSSTGQGNYNEQFF | TGTGCCAGCAGCTCCACGGGACAGGGGAACTACAATGAGCAGTTCTTC
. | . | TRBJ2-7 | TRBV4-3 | CASSQDLSYSYEQYF | TGCGCCAGCAGCCAAGATCTCAGTTACTCCTACGAGCAGTACTTC
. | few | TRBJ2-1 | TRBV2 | CASSERSGEQFF | TGTGCCAGCAGTGAACGGAGCGGAGAGCAGTTCTTC
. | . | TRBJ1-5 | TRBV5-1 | CASSLAVGQPQHF | TGCGCCAGCAGCTTGGCGGTGGGGCAGCCCCAGCATTTT